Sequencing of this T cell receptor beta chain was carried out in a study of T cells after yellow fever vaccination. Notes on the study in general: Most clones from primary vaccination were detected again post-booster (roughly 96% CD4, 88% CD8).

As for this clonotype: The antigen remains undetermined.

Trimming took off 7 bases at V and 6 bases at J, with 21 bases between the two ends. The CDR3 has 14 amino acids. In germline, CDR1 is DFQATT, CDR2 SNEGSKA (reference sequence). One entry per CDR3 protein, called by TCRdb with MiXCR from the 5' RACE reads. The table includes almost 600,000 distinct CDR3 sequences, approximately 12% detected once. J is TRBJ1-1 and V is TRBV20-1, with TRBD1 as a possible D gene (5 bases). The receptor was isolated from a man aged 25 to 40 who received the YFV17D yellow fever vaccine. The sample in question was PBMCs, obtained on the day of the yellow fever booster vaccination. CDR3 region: CSEARDTILAEAFF. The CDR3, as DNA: TGCAGTGAAGCCAGGGATACTATATTGGCTGAAGCTTTCTTT.